These 15 T cell receptor beta chains share one sample of origin, sequenced in a study of blood T cell repertoires in COVID-19 (dated by TCRdb to about 2020). Libraries were prepared through the immunoSEQ multiplex PCR assay. TCRdb's version of the immuneACCESS table is confined to in-frame rearrangements and falls short of the full clone set. An unresolved V gene accounts for under half of the shortfall where checked; the remainder is of unknown origin. The sample table records a few hundred thousand clones; nearly 90% of these occur just once. In total, the top ten clones hold around 3% of the sample. Material: peripheral blood. The receptors originated from a man aged 18 to 30 with active or convalescent COVID-19.

J is TRBJ2-5 and V is TRBV13, with TRBD2 matching over 11 bases. There are 15 residues in the CDR3. CDR1 and CDR2 (germline): PRHDT, FYEKMQ (reference sequence). V trimming: 5 bases; J trimming: 9 bases; junction bases outside the gene matches: 11. Here the CDR3 reads CASSHSGLAARAQYF. CDR3 nucleotide sequence: TGTGCCAGCAGCCATTCGGGACTAGCGGCAAGGGCCCAGTACTTC.

V gene TRBV18 combines with J gene TRBJ2-4; D unclear. Between the trimmed V and J ends, which lost 4 bases and 8 bases, there was a span of 6 bases. The CDR3 contains 11 residues. The V gene's germline CDR1 is KGHSH and CDR2 LQKENI. The CDR3 loop reads CASSRGDIQYF. DNA of the CDR3: TGTGCCAGCTCACGCGGAGACATTCAGTACTTC.

The chain is built from TRBV6-4 and TRBJ2-1; 9 bases are a match to TRBD1. V shed 5 bases, J shed 8 bases, and the junction held 10 bases outside the gene matches. Looked up from germline, CDR1 is MRHNA and CDR2 is SNTAGT. The CDR3 consists of 15 residues. DNA of the CDR3: TGTGCCAGCAGTCCCAGACAGGGGGGTTATTATGAGCAGTTCTTC. It specifies CASSPRQGGYYEQFF.

This rearrangement joins TRBV7-6 to TRBJ2-3; D is perhaps TRBD2 (7 bases). The CDR3 covers 16 residues. The V end lost 5 bases, the J end lost 2 bases, and 17 bases lay between the germline ends. Germline loops: CDR1 SGHVS, CDR2 FNYEAQ. The CDR3 region has the DNA TGTGCCAGCAGCCTTACTTCCGGGGGGCACACAGATACGCAGTATTTT. Protein product: CASSLTSGGHTDTQYF.

V gene TRBV6-5 combines with J gene TRBJ1-2; D remains unclear. V dropped 2 bases and J dropped 7 bases, with 8 bases sitting between them. CDR3 length: 12 amino acids. Germline V gene data show CDR1 as MNHEY and CDR2 as SVGAGI. The CDR3 region has the DNA TGTGCCAGCAGTTACGTACGGGGTGGCTACACCTTC. Encoded protein: CASSYVRGGYTF.

This chain connects TRBV7-3 to TRBJ2-2; no firm D call. Germline assignment: CDR1 SGHTA and CDR2 FQGTGA. The CDR3 spans 12 residues. Trimming left V 5 bases short and J 1 base short, with 2 bases between. This CDR3 is CASSLNTGELFF. The CDR3 region has the DNA TGTGCCAGCAGCCTGAACACCGGGGAGCTGTTTTTT.

The gene calls are TRBV18 and TRBJ1-2; the match to TRBD1 covers 10 bases. CDR1 KGHSH and CDR2 LQKENI come from the germline V gene. The CDR3 consists of 15 residues. V shed 4 bases and J 0 bases; nucleotides not matched to a gene: 2. Here the CDR3 reads CASSRGTGANYGYTF. DNA for the CDR3: TGTGCCAGCTCACGCGGGACAGGGGCTAACTATGGCTACACCTTC.

This clone has just a few counts. V is TRBV6-6 and J is TRBJ1-1; D might be TRBD1 (5 bases). Deletions cut 9 bases from V and 1 base from J, with 9 bases between. The CDR3 loop spans 12 amino acids. Germline-derived CDR1 and CDR2 are MNHNY and SVGAGI (reference sequence). The CDR3 is CASRGGNTEAFF. The CDR3 DNA reads TGTGCCAGTCGGGGGGGGAACACTGAAGCTTTCTTT.

The chain combines TRBV19 with TRBJ1-1, with TRBD1 matching over 8 bases. Germline CDR1 and CDR2: LNHDA and SQIVND (reference sequence). After removal of 3 bases from V and 1 base from J, the junction contained 4 bases not matched to a gene. This CDR3 has 15 residues. The CDR3: CASSMPGTGNTEAFF. The CDR3 DNA reads TGTGCCAGTAGTATGCCCGGGACAGGGAACACTGAAGCTTTCTTT. The variable domain in full, completed from reference TRBV19 and TRBJ1-1, reads DGGITQSPKYLFRKEGQNVTLSCEQNLNHDAMYWYRQDPGQGLRLIYYSQIVNDFQKGDIAEGYSVSREKKESFPLTVTSAQKNPTAFYLCASSMPGTGNTEAFFGQGTRLTVV.

This chain joins TRBV7-2 and TRBJ2-7, with D tentatively TRBD1 (6 bases). Germline-derived CDR1 and CDR2 are SGHTA and FQGNSA. The CDR3 consists of 14 residues. V was trimmed by 5 bases and J by 3 bases, leaving 14 bases between them. CDR3 amino acids: CASSLATGDYEQYF. CDR3 nucleotide sequence: TGTGCCAGCAGCCTGGCGACAGGAGACTACGAGCAGTACTTC.

This chain uses TRBV28 with TRBJ1-2; 8 bases line up with TRBD1. CDR1 MDHEN and CDR2 SYDVKM come from the germline V gene. The V and J ends lost 5 bases and 7 bases, in that order; junction bases with no gene match: 6. The CDR3 is made up of 13 amino acids. The CDR3 region has the DNA TGTGCCAGCAGTGTGGGGACAGGTGGTGGCTACACCTTC. Amino acids: CASSVGTGGGYTF.

The chain joins TRBV5-6 to TRBJ1-1; 9 nucleotides match TRBD1. The CDR3 has 16 residues. From germline, CDR1 is SGHDT and CDR2 YYEEEE. V lost 1 base, J lost 0 bases, and 4 bases stayed unmatched. Written as DNA, the CDR3 is TGTGCCAGCAGCTTGCCTGACAGGGGGTTGAACACTGAAGCTTTCTTT. Residues: CASSLPDRGLNTEAFF.

This chain connects TRBV19 to TRBJ1-1; D not certain. The germline V gene has CDR1 LNHDA and CDR2 SQIVND (reference sequence). The ends were cut back, 1 base at V and 4 bases at J, with 10 bases in the middle. This CDR3 region has 14 residues. The CDR3 region has the DNA TGTGCCAGTAGTATAGGGATCCGGGGCACTGAAGCTTTCTTT. It encodes CASSIGIRGTEAFF.

V is TRBV29-1 and J is TRBJ2-3, with TRBD2 as a possible D gene (6 bases). This CDR3 region has 15 residues. Germline V gives CDR1 SQVTM, CDR2 ANQGSEA. The V and J ends lost 6 bases and 4 bases respectively, with 20 bases between them. CDR3 loop: CSVYTGTPTPDTQYF. Written as DNA, the CDR3 is TGCAGCGTGTACACCGGGACTCCGACCCCAGATACGCAGTATTTT.

The chain links TRBV7-2 to TRBJ2-1, with a tentative D call TRBD1 (5 bases). This CDR3 is 12 amino acids long. Trimming pared 10 bases from V and 9 bases from J, leaving 16 bases between. CDR1 and CDR2 (germline): SGHTA, FQGNSA. CDR3 sequence: CAIGVSYGEQFF. Here the CDR3 DNA reads TGTGCCATAGGGGTCAGTTACGGTGAGCAGTTCTTC.